These T cell receptor beta chains were read from a single sample in a study of immune heterogeneity within non-small cell lung tumors. TCRdb re-called the multiplex PCR reads with MiXCR, one entry per CDR3 protein. Of 20,000 to 25,000 distinct CDR3 sequences detected, 25% to 35% appear once; the ten largest clones hold around 4%. Specimen: lung tumor tissue. The receptors stem from a man aged 40-55 years with non-small cell lung cancer. Each CDR3 is given with its conserved first and last residue.

j_call,v_call,cdr3_aa
TRBJ1-2,TRBV7-2,CASSLGWGYDSGYTF
TRBJ2-2,TRBV19,CASSLSAGGSTGELFF
TRBJ1-4,TRBV10-2,CASSESNILREKLFF
TRBJ1-1,TRBV11-2,CASSFERGSEAFF
TRBJ2-1,TRBV10-3,CAISESVAVSEQFF
TRBJ2-7,TRBV6-1,CARGGRSTYEQYF
TRBJ2-1,TRBV20-1,CIAGWTRSPEQFF
TRBJ1-5,TRBV12-3/TRBV12-4,CTSSLWSQPQHF
TRBJ1-2,TRBV28,CASSGQGFGGYTF
TRBJ1-1,TRBV4-2,CASKPPGRTEAFF
TRBJ1-2,TRBV12-3/TRBV12-4,CASSFRGGSGGYTF
TRBJ2-2,TRBV4-1,CASSLQLAGGANTGELFF
TRBJ1-3,TRBV19,CASSIRLRGREGFSGNTIYF
TRBJ2-5,TRBV10-1,CASSWWGLLAGGQETQYF
TRBJ1-5,TRBV5-1,CASSLALHINQLQHF
TRBJ2-7,TRBV6-1,CASSRGGGPLNEQYF
TRBJ1-1,TRBV27,CASSLSYWGRMNTEAFF
TRBJ2-1,TRBV6-2/TRBV6-3,CASSFSAYEQFF
TRBJ1-5,TRBV30,CAWSTQGNQPQHF
TRBJ2-4,TRBV27,CASSLRRGKNIQYF
TRBJ2-7,TRBV3-1,CASSQAVQQYF
TRBJ2-1,TRBV20-1,CSASRLREVFGEQFF
TRBJ2-7,TRBV5-1,CASSSGQGASYEQYF
TRBJ1-4,TRBV6-6,CASSYSADRKNEKLFF
TRBJ2-7,TRBV4-1,CASSQEAWFRGSEQYF
TRBJ1-5,TRBV12-3/TRBV12-4,CASSFSRSWGRPQHF
TRBJ1-6,TRBV4-1,CASSQDAWGQTNSPLHF
TRBJ1-5,TRBV20-1,CSAREDKGGGQPQHF
TRBJ2-2,TRBV3-1,CASSQWGLADFNTGELFF
TRBJ2-3,TRBV9,CASSVTPQTSTDTQYF
TRBJ2-2,TRBV12-3/TRBV12-4,CASRKYTGELFF
TRBJ1-3,TRBV5-4,CASSTVGGTSGNTLYF
TRBJ1-5,TRBV7-2,CASSLGVGRPDQPQHF
TRBJ2-7,TRBV12-5,CAGGGGTSGDLRGFEQYF
TRBJ2-7,TRBV5-4,CASSFGRADIAYEQYF
TRBJ1-6,TRBV5-6,CASSLGQGAGNSPLHF
TRBJ1-2,TRBV4-2,CASSPAGNYGYTF
TRBJ2-1,TRBV20-1,CSARVAPSTVEQFF
TRBJ2-1,TRBV3-1,CASSRGPRGSYNEQFF
TRBJ2-3,TRBV5-1,CASSFRGLAGSTDTQYF
TRBJ1-2,TRBV30,CAWSVSGGGGYTF
TRBJ2-1,TRBV2,CASSYWTINEQFF
TRBJ2-7,TRBV7-2,CASSLGGGLPYEQYF